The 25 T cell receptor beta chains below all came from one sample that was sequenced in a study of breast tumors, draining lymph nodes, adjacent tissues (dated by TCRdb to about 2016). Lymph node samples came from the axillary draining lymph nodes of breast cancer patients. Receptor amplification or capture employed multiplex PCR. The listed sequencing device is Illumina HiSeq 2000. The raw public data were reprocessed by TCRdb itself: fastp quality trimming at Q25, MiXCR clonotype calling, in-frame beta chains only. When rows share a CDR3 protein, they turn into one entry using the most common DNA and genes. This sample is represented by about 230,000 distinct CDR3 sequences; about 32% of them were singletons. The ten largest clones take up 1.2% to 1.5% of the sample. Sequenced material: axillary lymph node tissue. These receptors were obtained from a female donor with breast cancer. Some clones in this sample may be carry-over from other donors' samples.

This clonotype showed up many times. CDR3 DNA: TGCGCCAGCAGTGACGCGGGAGTTGGCACAGATACGCAGTATTTT. It specifies CASSDAGVGTDTQYF. This chain connects TRBV10-2 to TRBJ2-3, with 7 bases that match TRBD2. The CDR3 spans 15 residues. V shed 3 bases and J 1 base; nucleotides not matched to a gene: 4. CDR1 is WSHSY and CDR2 is SAAADI in the germline V gene.

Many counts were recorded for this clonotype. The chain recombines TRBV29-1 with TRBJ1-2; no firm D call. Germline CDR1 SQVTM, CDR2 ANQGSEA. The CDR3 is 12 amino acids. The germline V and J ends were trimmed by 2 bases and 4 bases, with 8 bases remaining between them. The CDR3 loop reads CSVETNPYGYTF. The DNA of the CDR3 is TGCAGCGTTGAAACCAACCCCTATGGCTACACCTTC.

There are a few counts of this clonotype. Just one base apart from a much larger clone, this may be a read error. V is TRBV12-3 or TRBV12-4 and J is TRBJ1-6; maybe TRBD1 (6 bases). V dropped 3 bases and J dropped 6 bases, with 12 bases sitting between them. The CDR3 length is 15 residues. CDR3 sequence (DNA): TGTGCCAGCAGTTTCCAGGGGAGCCTTAATTCACCCCTCCACTTT. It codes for CASSFQGSLNSPLHF.

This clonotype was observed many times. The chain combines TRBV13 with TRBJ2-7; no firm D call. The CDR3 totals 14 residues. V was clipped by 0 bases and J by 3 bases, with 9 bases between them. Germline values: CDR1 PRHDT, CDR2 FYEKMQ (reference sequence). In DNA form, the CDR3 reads TGTGCCAGCAGCTTAGGCCAGAGCCGCTACGAGCAGTACTTC. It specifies CASSLGQSRYEQYF.

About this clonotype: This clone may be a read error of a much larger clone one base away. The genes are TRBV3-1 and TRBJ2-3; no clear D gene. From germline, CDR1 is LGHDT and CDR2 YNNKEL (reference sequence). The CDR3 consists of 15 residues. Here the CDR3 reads CVSSQAINPQDTQYF. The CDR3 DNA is TGTGTCAGCAGCCAAGCGATCAACCCGCAAGATACGCAGTATTTT.

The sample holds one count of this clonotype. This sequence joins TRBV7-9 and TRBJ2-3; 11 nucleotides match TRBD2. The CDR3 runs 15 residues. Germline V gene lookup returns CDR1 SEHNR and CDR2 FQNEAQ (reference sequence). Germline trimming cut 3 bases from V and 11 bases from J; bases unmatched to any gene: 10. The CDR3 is CASSLVSGRDNEQYF. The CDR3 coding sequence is TGTGCCAGCAGCTTGGTTAGCGGGAGGGATAATGAGCAGTATTTT. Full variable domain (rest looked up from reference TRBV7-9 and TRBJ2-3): DTGVSQNPRHKITKRGQNVTFRCDPISEHNRLYWYRQTLGQGPEFLTYFQNEAQLEKSRLLSDRFSAERPKGSFSTLEIQRTEQGDSAMYLCASSLVSGRDNEQYFGPGTRLTVL.

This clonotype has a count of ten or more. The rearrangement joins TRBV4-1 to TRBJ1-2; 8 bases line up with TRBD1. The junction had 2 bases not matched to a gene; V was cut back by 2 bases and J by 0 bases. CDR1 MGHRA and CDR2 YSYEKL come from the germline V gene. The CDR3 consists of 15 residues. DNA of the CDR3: TGCGCCAGCAGCCAAACGACAGGGGCTAACTATGGCTACACCTTC. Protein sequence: CASSQTTGANYGYTF.

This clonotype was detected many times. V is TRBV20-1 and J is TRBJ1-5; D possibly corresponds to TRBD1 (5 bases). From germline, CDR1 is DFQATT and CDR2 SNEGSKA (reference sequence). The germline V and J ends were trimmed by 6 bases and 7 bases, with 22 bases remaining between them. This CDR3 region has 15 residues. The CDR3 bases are TGCAGTGCGCCCCAGGGAATTGAGGCGGGGCAGCCCCAGCATTTT. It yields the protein CSAPQGIEAGQPQHF.

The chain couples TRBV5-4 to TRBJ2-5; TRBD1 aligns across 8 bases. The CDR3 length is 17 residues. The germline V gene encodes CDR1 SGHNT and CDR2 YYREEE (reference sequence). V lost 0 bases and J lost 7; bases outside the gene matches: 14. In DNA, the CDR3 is TGTGCCAGCAGCTTGGACAGGGGGAGGACAGGCCTTGCGACCCAGTACTTC. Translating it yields CASSLDRGRTGLATQYF.

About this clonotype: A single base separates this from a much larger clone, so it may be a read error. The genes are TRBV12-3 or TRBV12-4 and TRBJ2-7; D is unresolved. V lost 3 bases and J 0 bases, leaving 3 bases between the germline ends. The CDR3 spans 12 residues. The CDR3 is CASSFVSYEQYF. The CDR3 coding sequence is TGTGCCAGCAGTTTCGTCTCCTACGAGCAGTACTTC.

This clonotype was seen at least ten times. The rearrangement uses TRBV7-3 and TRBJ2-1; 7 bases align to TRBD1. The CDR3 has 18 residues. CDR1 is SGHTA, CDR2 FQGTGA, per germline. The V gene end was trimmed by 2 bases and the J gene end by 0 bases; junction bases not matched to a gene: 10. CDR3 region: CASSLQGQARSSYNEQFF. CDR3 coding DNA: TGTGCCAGCAGCTTACAAGGACAGGCGAGGAGCTCCTACAATGAGCAGTTCTTC.

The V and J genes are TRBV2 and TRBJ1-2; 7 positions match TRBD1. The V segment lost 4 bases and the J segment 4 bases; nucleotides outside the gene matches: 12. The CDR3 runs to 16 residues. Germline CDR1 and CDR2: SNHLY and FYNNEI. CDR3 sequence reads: CASSARHPDRIYGYTF. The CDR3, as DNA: TGTGCCAGCAGTGCTAGACACCCGGACAGGATCTATGGCTACACCTTC.

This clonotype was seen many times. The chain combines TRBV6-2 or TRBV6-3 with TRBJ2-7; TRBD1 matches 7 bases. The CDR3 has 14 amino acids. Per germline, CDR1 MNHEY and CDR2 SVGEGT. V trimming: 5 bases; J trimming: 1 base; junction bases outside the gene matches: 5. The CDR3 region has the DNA TGTGCCAGCAGTCGACAGGGCGCATCCTACGAGCAGTACTTC. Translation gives CASSRQGASYEQYF.

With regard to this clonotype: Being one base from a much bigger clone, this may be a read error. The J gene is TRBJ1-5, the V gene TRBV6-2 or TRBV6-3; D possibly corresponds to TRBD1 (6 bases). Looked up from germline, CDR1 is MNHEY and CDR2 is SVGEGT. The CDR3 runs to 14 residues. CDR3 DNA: TGTGCCAGCAGCTCCCCGGACAGCAATCGGCCCCAGCATTTT. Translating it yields CASSSPDSNRPQHF.

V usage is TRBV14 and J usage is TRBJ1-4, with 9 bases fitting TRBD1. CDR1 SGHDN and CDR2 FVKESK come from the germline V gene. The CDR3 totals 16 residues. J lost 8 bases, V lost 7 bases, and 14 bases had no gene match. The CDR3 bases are TGTGCCAGCACCCAGCTTGGACAGGGGATGGGGGAAAAACTGTTTTTT. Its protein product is CASTQLGQGMGEKLFF. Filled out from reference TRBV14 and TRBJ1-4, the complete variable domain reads EAGVTQFPSHSVIEKGQTVTLRCDPISGHDNLYWYRRVMGKEIKFLLHFVKESKQDESGMPNNRFLAERTGGTYSTLKVQPAELEDSGVYFCASTQLGQGMGEKLFFGSGTQLSVL.

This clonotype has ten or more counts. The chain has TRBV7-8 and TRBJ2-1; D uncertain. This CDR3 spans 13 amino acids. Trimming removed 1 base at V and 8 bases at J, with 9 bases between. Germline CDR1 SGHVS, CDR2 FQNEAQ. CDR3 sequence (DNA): TGTGCCAGCAGCTTAGACAAGGTTCATGAGCAGTTCTTC. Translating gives CASSLDKVHEQFF.

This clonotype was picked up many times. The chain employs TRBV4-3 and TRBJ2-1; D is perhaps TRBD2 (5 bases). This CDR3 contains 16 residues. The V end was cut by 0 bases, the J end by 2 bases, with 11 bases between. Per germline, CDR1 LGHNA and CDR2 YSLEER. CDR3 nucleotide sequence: TGCGCCAGCAGCCAAGATGTTCCCGGGGCCTACAATGAGCAGTTCTTC. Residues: CASSQDVPGAYNEQFF.

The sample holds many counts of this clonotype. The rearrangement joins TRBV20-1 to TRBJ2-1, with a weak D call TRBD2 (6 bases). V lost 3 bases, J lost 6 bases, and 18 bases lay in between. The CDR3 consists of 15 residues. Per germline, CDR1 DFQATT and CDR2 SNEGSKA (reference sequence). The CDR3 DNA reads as TGCAGTGCTAGGGATCTAGCGCGACGCCTCAATGAGCAGTTCTTC. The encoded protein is CSARDLARRLNEQFF.

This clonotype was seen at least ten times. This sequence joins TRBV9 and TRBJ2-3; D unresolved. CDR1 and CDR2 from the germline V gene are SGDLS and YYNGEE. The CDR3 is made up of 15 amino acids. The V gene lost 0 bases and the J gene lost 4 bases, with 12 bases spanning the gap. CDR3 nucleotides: TGTGCCAGCAGCGTAGCACCGAATGTTGCAGATACGCAGTATTTT. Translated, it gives CASSVAPNVADTQYF.

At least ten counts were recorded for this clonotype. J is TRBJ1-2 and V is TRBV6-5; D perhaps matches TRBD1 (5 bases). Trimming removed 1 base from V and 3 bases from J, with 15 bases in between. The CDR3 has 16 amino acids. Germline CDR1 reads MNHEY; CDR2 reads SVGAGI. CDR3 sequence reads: CASSYYPAGSDYGYTF. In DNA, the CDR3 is TGTGCCAGCAGTTACTACCCGGCAGGGTCTGACTATGGCTACACCTTC.

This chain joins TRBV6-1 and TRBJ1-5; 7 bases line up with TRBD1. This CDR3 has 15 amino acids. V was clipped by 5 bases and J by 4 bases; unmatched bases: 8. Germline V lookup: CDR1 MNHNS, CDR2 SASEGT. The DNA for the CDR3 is TGTGCCAGCAGTCTGGACAGGAGGACGAATCAGCCCCAGCATTTT. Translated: CASSLDRRTNQPQHF.

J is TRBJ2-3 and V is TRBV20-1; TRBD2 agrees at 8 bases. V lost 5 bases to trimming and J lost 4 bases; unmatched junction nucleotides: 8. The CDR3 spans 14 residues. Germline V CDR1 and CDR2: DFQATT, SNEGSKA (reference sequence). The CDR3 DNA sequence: TGCAGTGCTCTCAGCGGGAGATGGCCAGATACGCAGTATTTT. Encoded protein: CSALSGRWPDTQYF.

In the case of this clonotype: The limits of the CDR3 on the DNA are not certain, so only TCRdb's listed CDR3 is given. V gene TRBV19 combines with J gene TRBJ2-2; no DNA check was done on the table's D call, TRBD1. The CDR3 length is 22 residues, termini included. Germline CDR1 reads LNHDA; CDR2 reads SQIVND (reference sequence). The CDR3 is CASKGTGAYEQYFGPGTGELFF.

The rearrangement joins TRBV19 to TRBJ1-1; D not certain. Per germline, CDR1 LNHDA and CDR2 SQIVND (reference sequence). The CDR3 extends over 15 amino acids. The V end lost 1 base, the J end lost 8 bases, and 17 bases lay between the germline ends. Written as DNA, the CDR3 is TGTGCCAGTAGTATAGCGACCGCCGGTAGCATAGAAGCTTTCTTT. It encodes CASSIATAGSIEAFF.

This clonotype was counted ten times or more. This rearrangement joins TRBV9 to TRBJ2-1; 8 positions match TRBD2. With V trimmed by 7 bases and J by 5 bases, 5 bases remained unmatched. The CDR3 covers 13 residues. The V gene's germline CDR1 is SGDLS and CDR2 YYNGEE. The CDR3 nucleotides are TGTGCCAGCTCCTCGGGGGGGGACAATGAGCAGTTCTTC. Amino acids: CASSSGGDNEQFF.